Listed below are T cell receptor beta chains from one sample, sequenced in a study of cytomegalovirus exposure and HLA in healthy donors. The assay was immunoSEQ multiplex PCR, and TCRdb's table has in-frame clones only and misses some. The repertoire has about 170,000 clones, around 80% of them found once; the top ten carry around 0.8%. Material: PBMCs. These receptors originate from a woman between 18 and 29 years old in good health and CMV-seronegative. The CDR3 runs from the conserved cysteine through the conserved F or W. The D gene is left open where the match is weak. Not every row has a clone size; where given, it reads once, few, many or a size class.

>TRBJ1-1|-|TRBD1|TRBV5-6
CASSFRDRKDTEAFF
TGTGCCAGCAGCTTCAGGGACAGGAAGGACACTGAAGCTTTCTTT
>TRBJ2-1|-|-|TRBV9
CASSIAPNEQFF
TGTGCCAGCAGTATAGCCCCCAATGAGCAGTTCTTC
>TRBJ1-1|-|TRBD1|TRBV15
CATSRSRGNTGGAFF
TGTGCCACCAGCAGATCCCGTGGTAATACAGGGGGAGCTTTCTTT
>TRBJ1-2|-|-|TRBV28
CASSLVKLYGYTF
TGTGCCAGCAGTTTAGTCAAACTCTATGGCTACACCTTC
>TRBJ2-3|-|-|TRBV11-3
CASSLGPSGSNTQYF
TGTGCCAGCAGCTTAGGCCCCAGCGGAAGTAATACGCAGTATTTT
>TRBJ2-5|-|TRBD2|TRBV6-1
CASSELAGGQETQYF
TGTGCCAGCAGTGAACTAGCGGGAGGCCAAGAGACCCAGTACTTC
>TRBJ1-2|once|TRBD1|TRBV18
CASSPGQGNSNYGYTF
TGTGCCAGCTCACCGGGACAGGGAAATTCTAACTATGGCTACACCTTC
>TRBJ2-7|-|-|TRBV21-1
CASQARTGFPYEQYF
TGTGCCAGCCAAGCCCGGACAGGCTTCCCCTACGAGCAGTACTTC
>TRBJ1-5|-|TRBD1|TRBV30
CAWSVGFMTGGQPQHF
TGTGCCTGGAGTGTCGGGTTTATGACAGGGGGTCAGCCCCAGCATTTT
>TRBJ2-1|-|TRBD2|TRBV4-1
CASSQERSGRGLLLSYNEQFF
TGCGCCAGCAGCCAAGAACGTAGCGGGAGGGGGCTTCTCCTCTCCTACAATGAGCAGTTCTTC
>TRBJ2-7|-|TRBD2|TRBV4-2
CASSPGLAGDQYF
TGTGCCAGCAGCCCAGGACTAGCGGGCGACCAGTACTTC
>TRBJ1-5|-|TRBD1|TRBV2
CASSVNRGQGAQHF
TGTGCCAGCAGTGTGAACAGGGGGCAGGGAGCCCAGCATTTT
>TRBJ2-7|-|TRBD2|TRBV5-5
CASSRRLAGEGLPYEQYF
TGTGCCAGCAGCCGCAGACTAGCGGGAGAAGGGCTTCCCTACGAGCAGTACTTC
>TRBJ2-2|-|TRBD1|TRBV2
CASSSDRADTGELFF
TGTGCCAGCAGTTCGGACAGGGCCGACACCGGGGAGCTGTTTTTT
>TRBJ2-3|-|-|TRBV23-1
CASSRDNFTDTQYF
TGCGCCAGCAGTCGGGACAACTTCACAGATACGCAGTATTTT
>TRBJ2-6|-|-|TRBV5-1
CASSLAKPGANVLTF
TGCGCCAGCAGCTTGGCTAAGCCTGGGGCCAACGTCCTGACTTTC
>TRBJ1-5|-|TRBD1|TRBV6-5
CASSGQGGSQPQHF
TGTGCCAGCAGTGGACAGGGGGGGAGTCAGCCCCAGCATTTT
>TRBJ1-1|-|-|TRBV28
CASNSRKDLFF
TGTGCCAGCAACTCCCGGAAGGACTTATTCTTT
>TRBJ2-2|once|TRBD2|TRBV29-1
CSVAWGTSGSTGELFF
TGCAGCGTGGCCTGGGGGACTAGCGGGAGCACCGGGGAGCTGTTTTTT
>TRBJ1-5|-|TRBD1|TRBV5-1
CASSVGTDNQPQHF
TGCGCCAGCAGCGTAGGGACAGACAATCAGCCCCAGCATTTT
>TRBJ1-5|-|-|TRBV28
CASAGYLYSNQPQHF
TGTGCCAGCGCGGGCTACCTCTATAGCAATCAGCCCCAGCATTTT
>TRBJ2-1|-|TRBD1|TRBV2
CASSPGQGGNEQFF
TGTGCCAGCAGCCCGGGACAGGGAGGTAATGAGCAGTTCTTC
>TRBJ1-1|-|-|TRBV5-6
CASLNQEGNTEAFF
TGTGCCAGCCTGAATCAGGAGGGGAACACTGAAGCTTTCTTT
>TRBJ1-2|few|TRBD1|TRBV6-5
CASSFWGQGKYYGYTF
TGTGCCAGCAGTTTCTGGGGACAGGGGAAGTATTATGGCTACACCTTC
>TRBJ1-3|-|TRBD1|TRBV25-1
CASSALDRVAGNTIYF
TGTGCCAGCAGTGCCCTGGACAGGGTCGCTGGAAACACCATATATTTT
>TRBJ2-7|-|-|TRBV19
CASSIAAGREYEQYF
TGTGCCAGTAGTATAGCGGCAGGGCGAGAGTACGAGCAGTACTTC
>TRBJ1-1|-|-|TRBV6-6
CASSYSIYTEAFF
TGTGCCAGCAGTTACTCAATATACACTGAAGCTTTCTTT
>TRBJ2-7|-|-|TRBV7-6
CASSLTIGVRGSSYEQYF
TGTGCCAGCAGTCTCACTATTGGGGTCAGGGGAAGCTCCTACGAGCAGTACTTC
>TRBJ2-1|-|TRBD2|TRBV6-4
CASSAAGGQGEQFF
TGTGCCAGCAGTGCAGCGGGAGGGCAGGGTGAGCAGTTCTTC